This TCR beta chain was captured in a study of lymphopenia after photon versus proton radiotherapy. With regard to this clone: The antigen is undetermined.

Study-level findings and limits: A bigger post-nadir fall in TCR diversity correlated inversely with survival time in deceased patients.

Only in-frame clones appear in the TCRdb table, and some are missing; sequencing was by immunoSEQ multiplex PCR. The sample yields about 7,300 clones, more than 85% seen once. This CDR3 contains 16 residues. Deletions cut 4 bases from V and 2 bases from J, with 14 bases between. Looked up from germline, CDR1 is LNHDA and CDR2 is SQIVND (reference sequence). The material sequenced was peripheral blood, taken from a patient treated with photon-based radiotherapy. This chain uses TRBV19 with TRBJ1-4, with a tentative D call TRBD1 (5 bases). The clonotype originates from a woman aged 50 to 65 with cholangiocarcinoma. CDR3 sequence reads: CASSNPNRLTNEKLFF. The CDR3 DNA reads TGTGCCAGTAGTAACCCGAACAGGTTGACTAATGAAAAACTGTTTTTT.